The clone carrying this TCR beta chain was observed a handful of times. Its antigen is as yet unknown. Clones were sequenced by immunoSEQ multiplex PCR, and TCRdb holds only the in-frame ones, with some missing. The sample yields 60,000 to 85,000 clones, about 74% seen once. This sample was taken from a study of T cell responses to AZD1222 COVID-19 vaccine. Regarding the study as a whole: Mostly white British, mostly female donors; authors suggested clonal diversity may be underestimated. The study found vaccine-associated CD4 TCRs spanning spike, dominant at 160-218 and 743-854. Spike-specific TCR repertoires showed rising breadth and depth after two AZD1222 doses. Baseline serology detected seropositivity in only six or seven AZD1222 recipients.

The CDR3 spans 13 residues. V gave up 6 bases and J gave up 8 bases; unmatched junction bases: 7. The V call is TRBV12-3 or TRBV12-4, the J call TRBJ1-2; 9 nucleotides agree with TRBD1. The source was peripheral blood, collected 28 days after the second dose of the MenACWY control vaccine. This TCR came from an adult who received the MenACWY meningococcal vaccine as a control. The CDR3 DNA follows: TGTGCCAGCAGACAGGGGGCGCATATAGGCTACACCTTC. Translation gives CASRQGAHIGYTF.